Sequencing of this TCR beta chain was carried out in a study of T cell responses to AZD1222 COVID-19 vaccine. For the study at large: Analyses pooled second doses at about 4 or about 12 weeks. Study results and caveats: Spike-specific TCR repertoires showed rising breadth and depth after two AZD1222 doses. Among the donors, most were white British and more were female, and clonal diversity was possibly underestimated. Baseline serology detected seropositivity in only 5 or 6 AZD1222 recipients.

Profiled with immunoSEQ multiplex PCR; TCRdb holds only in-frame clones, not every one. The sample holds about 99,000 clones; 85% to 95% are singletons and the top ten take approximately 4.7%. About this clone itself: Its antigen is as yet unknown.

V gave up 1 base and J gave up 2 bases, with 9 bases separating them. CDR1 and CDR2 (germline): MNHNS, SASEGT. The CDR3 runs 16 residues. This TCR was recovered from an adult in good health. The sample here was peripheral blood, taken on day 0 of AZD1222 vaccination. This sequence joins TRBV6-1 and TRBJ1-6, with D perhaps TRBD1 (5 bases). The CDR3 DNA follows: TGTGCCAGCAGTGAAGTCCCGGGACCCTATAATTCACCCCTCCACTTT. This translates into CASSEVPGPYNSPLHF.